This T cell receptor (beta chain) was observed in a study of glioma-infiltrating T cells after dendritic cell vaccination. Time point here: after dendritic cell vaccination, including at tumor progression/relapse. The CDR3 spans 15 residues. Germline V gene sequence: CDR1 SGHRS, CDR2 YFSETQ. V was cut by 2 bases and J by 7 bases, with 15 bases left in between. Sequencing used immunoSEQ multiplex PCR; TCRdb keeps in-frame clones, though not all of them. The sample shows 100,000 or so clones, almost 90% of them seen only once. This rearrangement joins TRBV5-1 to TRBJ2-2; D possibly corresponds to TRBD2 (5 bases). This clonotype originated in a human donor with glioblastoma. The material was blood, obtained after dendritic cell vaccination. The CDR3 protein is CASSFREDGGGELFF. The CDR3 DNA reads as TGCGCCAGCAGCTTTCGGGAAGACGGAGGCGGGGAGCTGTTTTTT.